This T cell receptor (beta chain) appears in the sequencing data of a study of vaccination effects on CD4 cells after COVID-19. Findings and limits, study-wide: There were few convalescent patients in the study and no early post-infection timepoints.

Germline CDR1 and CDR2: LGHDT and YNNKEL (reference sequence). Trimming at V came to 4 bases and at J to 15 bases, leaving 7 bases not matched to a gene. This CDR3 is built from 12 residues. Measured with immunoSEQ multiplex PCR; TCRdb has only the in-frame clones, and not every one. The profile shows 25,000 or so clones, around 70% of them singletons. Expansion of antigen-specific CD4+ T cells with viral peptide pools was carried out by the ViraFEST assay before sequencing. Subsequent to less than eleven days of culture, CD4+ T cells were isolated. The cohort was immunized with two doses of either the BNT162b2 or mRNA-1273 vaccine. Testing of the vaccine recipients showed negative nucleocapsid antibodies and no prior SARS-CoV-2 infection. Under 2.5 million PBMC were seeded per well and grown in the presence of around 10 IU/ml IL-2 and 8.5 to 10 ug/ml peptides. In the cultures, half the medium was exchanged for IL-2 medium on days 3 and 7.

Concerning this clone: No antigen is known for it.

The source was CD4+ T cells from PBMCs cultured with SARS-CoV-2 spike peptides, collected after COVID-19 vaccination. This chain connects TRBV3-1 (or the pseudogene TRBV3-2) to TRBJ2-1, with 9 bases fitting TRBD2. This clonotype was obtained from a human donor who received a COVID-19 vaccine. CDR3 nucleotide sequence: TGTGCCAGCAGCCCAAGGGCGGGGGGGGTGTTCTTC. This sequence encodes CASSPRAGGVFF.